This T cell receptor beta chain came from a study of blood T cell repertoires in COVID-19. Study-level information: The study drew acute and convalescent COVID-19 samples from the United States, Italy and Spain. Nucleic acid was either cDNA or gDNA, and it came from T cells, B-cell-depleted T cells, or PBMCs.

Sequencing was performed with immunoSEQ multiplex PCR; in TCRdb, only in-frame clones are kept and a portion is missing. The data contain fewer than 450,000 clones, 85% to 90% of them singletons. The CDR3 covers 14 residues. V dropped 5 bases and J dropped 4; count of bases not matched to a gene: 6. Germline V gene data show CDR1 as GTSNPN and CDR2 as SVGIG (reference sequence). Those who participated ranged in age from about 18 to 89 years and resided in 24 US areas. The rearrangement uses TRBV30 and TRBJ2-1; TRBD2 matches 9 bases. Input material: PBMCs or T cells enriched from blood (not recorded which). The receptor comes from a woman between 18 and 30 years old who had recovered from COVID-19. The CDR3 reads CAWGRRGGYNEQFF. The DNA of the CDR3 is TGTGCCTGGGGAAGGCGGGGGGGATACAATGAGCAGTTCTTC.